These 2 T cell receptor beta chains share one sample of origin, sequenced in a study of blood T cell repertoires in COVID-19. The data were produced by immunoSEQ multiplex PCR, yet TCRdb's version contains in-frame clones alone and is incomplete. The sample carries about 440,000 clones, about 85% recorded once. The sequencing input was PBMCs or T cells enriched from blood (not recorded which). The origin of the receptors is a woman aged 18-29 years with acute COVID-19.

This clone has only a few counts. The chain recombines TRBV7-3 with TRBJ1-6, with unresolved D. The CDR3 covers 13 residues. CDR1 SGHTA and CDR2 FQGTGA come from the germline V gene. With 1 base removed from V and 8 bases from J, the gap between germline ends came to 6 bases. CDR3 nucleotide sequence: TGTGCCAGCAGCTTAAAGCCCGATTCACCCCTCCACTTT. Its protein product is CASSLKPDSPLHF.

The chain couples TRBV7-2 to TRBJ2-7; a weak D match, TRBD2 (6 bases). Germline V gives CDR1 SGHTA, CDR2 FQGNSA. The V gene lost 2 bases and the J gene lost 2 bases, with 10 bases spanning the gap. This CDR3 comprises 14 residues. In DNA, the CDR3 is TGTGCCAGCAGCTTACTCGGGAGTCCCTACGAGCAGTACTTC. Amino acid sequence: CASSLLGSPYEQYF. Drawing the rest from reference TRBV7-2 and TRBJ2-7, the complete variable domain is GAGVSQSPSNKVTEKGKDVELRCDPISGHTALYWYRQSLGQGLEFLIYFQGNSAPDKSGLPSDRFSAERTGGSVSTLTIQRTQQEDSAVYLCASSLLGSPYEQYFGPGTRLTVT.